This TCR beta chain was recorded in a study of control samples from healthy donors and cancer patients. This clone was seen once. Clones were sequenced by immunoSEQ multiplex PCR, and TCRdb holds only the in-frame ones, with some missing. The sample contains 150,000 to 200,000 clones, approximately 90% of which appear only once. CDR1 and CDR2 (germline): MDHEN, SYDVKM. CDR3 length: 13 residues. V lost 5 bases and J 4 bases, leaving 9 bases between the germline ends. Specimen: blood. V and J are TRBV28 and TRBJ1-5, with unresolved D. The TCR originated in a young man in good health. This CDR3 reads CASSNSGNQPQHF. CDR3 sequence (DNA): TGTGCCAGCAGTAACAGTGGTAATCAGCCCCAGCATTTT.